Listed here are 24 T cell receptor beta chains from one sample, sequenced in a study of blood T cell repertoires in COVID-19. Clones were read by immunoSEQ multiplex PCR, and TCRdb kept only the in-frame ones, dropping some. The repertoire consists of hundreds of thousands of clones, with 82% occurring once and the leading ten covering 1.9%. Sequences were obtained from peripheral blood. The receptors originated from a woman aged 80 or over with acute or convalescent COVID-19.

This clone was picked up one time. The chain links TRBV10-3 to TRBJ2-6, with TRBD1 matching 10 bases. Trimming cost V 6 bases and J 3 bases; bases outside gene matches: 5. Germline V CDR1 and CDR2: ENHRY, SYGVKD. The length of the CDR3 is 16 residues. DNA of the CDR3: TGTGCCATCAGGCCGGGACAGGGGTTTGGGGCCAACGTCCTGACTTTC. Protein sequence: CAIRPGQGFGANVLTF.

This chain links TRBV28 with TRBJ1-6; 8 bases are shared with TRBD1. The CDR3 length is 15 residues. Losses at the gene ends were 4 bases for V and 9 bases for J; bases not matched to a gene: 8. Germline V gene sequence: CDR1 MDHEN, CDR2 SYDVKM. This CDR3 is CASSSGQGDGSPLHF. As DNA, the CDR3 is TGTGCCAGCAGTTCCGGACAGGGAGATGGTTCACCCCTCCACTTT.

CDR3 sequence: CASSLGGATSYNEQFF. DNA for the CDR3: TGTGCCAGCAGCTTGGGAGGGGCCACCTCCTACAATGAGCAGTTCTTC. V is TRBV7-9 and J is TRBJ2-1; 7 nucleotides match TRBD2. The CDR3 spans 16 residues. The V and J ends lost 3 bases and 0 bases, in that order; junction bases with no gene match: 5. CDR1 and CDR2 from the germline V gene are SEHNR and FQNEAQ (reference sequence).

The V gene is TRBV4-1, the J gene TRBJ2-5, with 7 bases that match TRBD2. CDR3 length equals 16 residues. Germline V gives CDR1 MGHRA, CDR2 YSYEKL. V was clipped by 1 base and J by 4 bases; unmatched bases: 9. The CDR3 loop is CASSQAPAGTLETQYF. The CDR3 region has the DNA TGCGCCAGCAGCCAAGCTCCAGCGGGGACTCTAGAGACCCAGTACTTC.

The rearrangement joins TRBV2 to TRBJ1-3, with no clear D. V was cut by 2 bases and J by 7 bases, with 6 bases left in between. Germline V gives CDR1 SNHLY, CDR2 FYNNEI. The CDR3 is 12 amino acids. This CDR3 reads CASSEQRNTIYF. DNA for the CDR3: TGTGCCAGCAGTGAACAGAGGAACACCATATATTTT.

This clone was observed once. The chain links TRBV6-5 to TRBJ1-3; 8 bases align to TRBD1. Germline V gives CDR1 MNHEY, CDR2 SVGAGI. The CDR3 has 15 residues. The trim removed 5 bases at V and 8 bases at J, leaving 11 bases unmatched. The CDR3 is CASSKKTGAEDTIYF. Here the CDR3 DNA reads TGTGCCAGCAGTAAAAAGACAGGGGCAGAGGACACCATATATTTT.

This clone occurred a few times. V is TRBV10-3 and J is TRBJ2-7; no clear D gene. Germline V CDR1 and CDR2: ENHRY, SYGVKD. Trimming pared 4 bases from V and 5 bases from J, leaving 9 bases between. This CDR3 region has 12 residues. CDR3 amino acids: CAISVLGDEQYF. Here the CDR3 DNA reads TGTGCCATCAGTGTTCTAGGCGACGAGCAGTACTTC.

The genes are TRBV28 and TRBJ1-1; weak D call: TRBD1 (6 bases). V was pared by 4 bases and J by 0 bases, with 15 bases between. Germline CDR1 and CDR2: MDHEN and SYDVKM. The CDR3 totals 16 residues. DNA for the CDR3: TGTGCCAGCAGTTGGAGTGAGTGGACAGTGAACACTGAAGCTTTCTTT. Its translation: CASSWSEWTVNTEAFF.

This clone was picked up one time. The rearrangement joins TRBV28 to TRBJ2-6; TRBD1 matches 7 bases. The CDR3 sequence is 15 residues long. Trimming cost V 5 bases and J 2 bases; bases outside gene matches: 3. The germline V gene encodes CDR1 MDHEN and CDR2 SYDVKM. CDR3 in DNA: TGTGCCAGCAGTGCCCAGGGGGCTGGGGCCAACGTCCTGACTTTC. Translated: CASSAQGAGANVLTF.

The V and J genes are TRBV6-6 and TRBJ1-1; D perhaps matches TRBD1 (5 bases). Deletions cut 2 bases from V and 3 bases from J, with 16 bases between. CDR1 and CDR2 (germline): MNHNY, SVGAGI (reference sequence). The CDR3 is made up of 16 amino acids. This CDR3 is CASSYPGGYRDTEAFF. CDR3 sequence (DNA): TGTGCCAGCAGTTACCCCGGGGGGTACCGGGACACTGAAGCTTTCTTT.

This chain joins TRBV7-6 and TRBJ2-1, with TRBD2 matching over 7 bases. V gave up 2 bases and J gave up 4 bases; unmatched junction bases: 5. Germline V gene lookup returns CDR1 SGHVS and CDR2 FNYEAQ. The CDR3 is made up of 15 amino acids. CDR3 protein: CASSLTSGDYNEQFF. The CDR3 coding sequence is TGTGCCAGCAGCTTAACCAGCGGGGATTACAATGAGCAGTTCTTC.

The chain is built from TRBV19 and TRBJ1-1, with a weak D call TRBD1 (5 bases). Germline V gene sequence: CDR1 LNHDA, CDR2 SQIVND (reference sequence). Trimming left V 5 bases short and J 5 bases short, with 18 bases between. The CDR3 is 15 amino acids. CDR3 DNA sequence: TGTGCCAGTAGTCCCGCTTCAGGGTTGGGGACTGAAGCTTTCTTT. Translated, it gives CASSPASGLGTEAFF.

The chain carries TRBV7-9 and TRBJ1-1, with 7 bases identical to TRBD1. Unmatched junction bases numbered 9, after V lost 4 bases and J lost 4 bases. CDR3 length equals 15 residues. Germline loops: CDR1 SEHNR, CDR2 FQNEAQ (reference sequence). DNA of the CDR3: TGTGCCAGCAGCTCCGACAGGGTCTCCTTCACTGAAGCTTTCTTT. As protein: CASSSDRVSFTEAFF. Filled out from reference TRBV7-9 and TRBJ1-1, the complete variable domain reads DTGVSQNPRHKITKRGQNVTFRCDPISEHNRLYWYRQTLGQGPEFLTYFQNEAQLEKSRLLSDRFSAERPKGSFSTLEIQRTEQGDSAMYLCASSSDRVSFTEAFFGQGTRLTVV.

The CDR3 nucleotides read TGTGCCAGCAGTTACTCGAACAGGGGGGCGAACACTGAAGCTTTCTTT. Encoded protein: CASSYSNRGANTEAFF. This rearrangement joins TRBV6-5 to TRBJ1-1; the match to TRBD1 covers 8 bases. The J segment lost 1 base and the V segment lost 0 bases, leaving 4 bases of the junction unmatched. Germline V gene sequence: CDR1 MNHEY, CDR2 SVGAGI. This CDR3 region has 16 residues.

This clone was recorded a few times. The CDR3 loop is CASSYGQGSKTQYF. The DNA of the CDR3 is TGTGCCAGCAGTTACGGGCAGGGGAGTAAGACCCAGTACTTC. The chain employs TRBV6-5 and TRBJ2-5; D is perhaps TRBD1 (6 bases). V was shortened by 2 bases and J by 6 bases, with 13 bases between the two germline ends. Germline V gene data show CDR1 as MNHEY and CDR2 as SVGAGI. The CDR3 has 14 amino acids.

V is TRBV15 and J is TRBJ1-5; 8 bases align to TRBD1. Trimming at V came to 2 bases and at J to 6 bases, leaving 18 bases not matched to a gene. This CDR3 has 19 amino acids. Germline V gives CDR1 LNHNV, CDR2 YYDKDF (reference sequence). The CDR3 DNA reads as TGTGCCACCAGCAGAATGTTACAGGGTCAGGGGGCTATGTTTCAGCCCCAGCATTTT. Its translation: CATSRMLQGQGAMFQPQHF. The full variable domain, in which reference TRBV15 and TRBJ1-5 provide the parts outside the CDR3, is DAMVIQNPRYQVTQFGKPVTLSCSQTLNHNVMYWYQQKSSQAPKLLFHYYDKDFNNEADTPDNFQSRRPNTSFCFLDIRSPGLGDTAMYLCATSRMLQGQGAMFQPQHFGDGTRLSIL.

The V gene is TRBV7-3, the J gene TRBJ2-3, with D hard to call. The CDR3 runs 15 residues. Trimming shortened V by 4 bases and J by 0 bases, and 11 bases separated the two germline ends. Per the germline V gene, CDR1 is SGHTA and CDR2 is FQGTGA. For the CDR3, the DNA is TGTGCCAGCAGCTACTCCCCGGGTAGCACAGATACGCAGTATTTT. This encodes CASSYSPGSTDTQYF.

The rearrangement uses TRBV7-9 and TRBJ2-1, with 10 bases lining up with TRBD1. Unmatched junction bases numbered 8, after V lost 5 bases and J lost 7 bases. The germline V gene encodes CDR1 SEHNR and CDR2 FQNEAQ (reference sequence). CDR3 length: 15 residues. The CDR3 spells CASSERDRGRNEQFF. CDR3 bases: TGTGCCAGCAGCGAGCGGGACAGGGGAAGGAATGAGCAGTTCTTC. Supplemented by reference TRBV7-9 and TRBJ2-1, the full variable domain reads DTGVSQNPRHKITKRGQNVTFRCDPISEHNRLYWYRQTLGQGPEFLTYFQNEAQLEKSRLLSDRFSAERPKGSFSTLEIQRTEQGDSAMYLCASSERDRGRNEQFFGPGTRLTVL.

This clone turned up a few times. The gene calls are TRBV5-1 and TRBJ1-1, with 7 bases matching TRBD1. The CDR3 loop spans 15 amino acids. Trimming removed 5 bases from V and 0 bases from J; junction bases left unmatched: 7. Germline lookup yields CDR1 SGHRS and CDR2 YFSETQ. This chain's CDR3 is CASSYTGTVNTEAFF. DNA for the CDR3: TGCGCCAGCAGTTATACCGGGACAGTGAACACTGAAGCTTTCTTT.

The V and J genes are TRBV6-2 or TRBV6-3 and TRBJ1-5; D possibly corresponds to TRBD1 (5 bases). CDR1 MNHEY and CDR2 SVGEGT come from the germline V gene. Trimming pared 5 bases from V and 7 bases from J, leaving 15 bases between. The CDR3 totals 14 residues. The CDR3, as DNA: TGTGCCAGCAGTAACCCCCCGGGGGTCCAGCCCCAGCATTTT. Translating gives CASSNPPGVQPQHF.

This clone was seen only a few times. This chain links TRBV18 with TRBJ1-6; no clear D. This CDR3 has 14 amino acids. The germline gives CDR1 KGHSH, CDR2 LQKENI. V lost 6 bases and J lost 9, with 15 bases in between. The CDR3 coding sequence is TGTGCCAGCTCCTCGGGGAGGGTACGTTCACCCCTCCACTTT. It is translated as CASSSGRVRSPLHF. Based on the CDR3 plus reference TRBV18 and TRBJ1-6, the full variable domain is NAGVMQNPRHLVRRRGQEARLRCSPMKGHSHVYWYRQLPEEGLKFMVYLQKENIIDESGMPKERFSAEFPKEGPSILRIQQVVRGDSAAYFCASSSGRVRSPLHFGNGTRLTVT.

This chain uses TRBV4-1 with TRBJ2-1; D might be TRBD2 (6 bases). Germline V CDR1 and CDR2: MGHRA, YSYEKL. This CDR3 spans 15 amino acids. V lost 3 bases to trimming and J lost 6 bases, with 15 bases between them. Written as DNA, the CDR3 is TGCGCCAGCAGCCAGGAGGGCGCCTCCACCAATGAGCAGTTCTTC. It is translated as CASSQEGASTNEQFF.

V and J are TRBV10-3 and TRBJ2-5, with 8 bases aligning to TRBD2. This CDR3 contains 17 residues. Trimming removed 0 bases from V and 0 bases from J; junction bases left unmatched: 6. Germline V CDR1 and CDR2: ENHRY, SYGVKD. The CDR3 loop is CAISESTGGRYQETQYF. Here the CDR3 DNA reads TGTGCCATCAGTGAGTCAACGGGCGGGAGGTACCAAGAGACCCAGTACTTC.

The chain is built from TRBV11-2 and TRBJ1-1; possible D gene TRBD1, 5 bases. This CDR3 region has 14 residues. Germline V lookup: CDR1 SGHAT, CDR2 FQNNGV. Trimming shortened V by 1 base and J by 7 bases, and 13 bases separated the two germline ends. The CDR3 reads CASSLVWQGGEAFF. Here the CDR3 DNA reads TGTGCCAGCAGCTTAGTTTGGCAGGGAGGTGAAGCTTTCTTT.